The 16 T cell receptor beta chains below come from one sample, sequenced in a study of shared clonotypes between healthy human individuals. Cells designated naive CD8 were CD45RO-negative and were positively selected for CCR7, with terminally differentiated effector memory CD45RA+ cells excluded. Sequencing was performed with immunoSEQ multiplex PCR; in TCRdb, only in-frame clones are kept and a portion is missing. The sample contains roughly 890,000 clones, about 92% of which appear only once. The sample was naive CD8+ T cells sorted from blood. The receptor source for this set is a man under 40 in good health.

V gene TRBV11-2 combines with J gene TRBJ2-1; TRBD1 agrees at 12 bases. CDR1 and CDR2 (germline): SGHAT, FQNNGV. Trimming at V came to 4 bases and at J to 7 bases, leaving 5 bases not matched to a gene. The CDR3 runs to 15 residues. Written as DNA, the CDR3 is TGTGCCAGCAGCTCGGGACAGGGGGCTGTTAATGAGCAGTTCTTC. Translated: CASSSGQGAVNEQFF.

The V gene is TRBV5-1, the J gene TRBJ2-7; D call uncertain. The V and J ends lost 0 bases and 6 bases respectively, with 7 bases between them. This CDR3 contains 12 residues. Looked up from germline, CDR1 is SGHRS and CDR2 is YFSETQ. The CDR3 coding sequence is TGCGCCAGCAGCTTGGCCGGCGGCGAGCAGTACTTC. This sequence encodes CASSLAGGEQYF.

The chain recombines TRBV7-9 with TRBJ2-1; 13 bases match TRBD2. CDR3 size: 16 residues. Germline V gives CDR1 SEHNR, CDR2 FQNEAQ (reference sequence). After removal of 8 bases from V and 7 bases from J, the junction contained 11 bases not matched to a gene. CDR3 sequence (DNA): TGTGCCAGCGTGTCGTCTGAGGGACTAGCGGGAAATGAGCAGTTCTTC. Translated, it gives CASVSSEGLAGNEQFF. Full variable domain (outside the CDR3, taken from reference TRBV7-9 and TRBJ2-1): DTGVSQNPRHKITKRGQNVTFRCDPISEHNRLYWYRQTLGQGPEFLTYFQNEAQLEKSRLLSDRFSAERPKGSFSTLEIQRTEQGDSAMYLCASVSSEGLAGNEQFFGPGTRLTVL.

This chain links TRBV10-2 with TRBJ2-7; D is ambiguous. Germline V gene lookup returns CDR1 WSHSY and CDR2 SAAADI. The length of the CDR3 is 13 residues. V was trimmed by 3 bases and J by 3 bases, leaving 9 bases between them. CDR3 DNA: TGCGCCAGCAGTGACGGGCGTCACTACGAGCAGTACTTC. The encoded protein is CASSDGRHYEQYF.

V usage is TRBV6-1 and J usage is TRBJ1-5; D ambiguous. Trimming took 2 bases from V and 2 from J, leaving 10 bases between them. CDR3 length: 15 residues. Germline CDR1 is MNHNS and CDR2 is SASEGT. CDR3 coding DNA: TGTGCCAGCAGTGAATTGGGAGTGGGCAATCAGCCCCAGCATTTT. This encodes CASSELGVGNQPQHF.

The genes are TRBV5-4 and TRBJ2-3; 13 bases line up with TRBD2. Germline CDR1 is SGHNT and CDR2 is YYREEE (reference sequence). CDR3 length equals 15 residues. Losses at the gene ends were 5 bases for V and 4 bases for J; bases not matched to a gene: 4. The CDR3 nucleotides are TGTGCCAGCAGGAGGACTAGCGGGAGTTCAGATACGCAGTATTTT. It encodes CASRRTSGSSDTQYF. Together with reference TRBV5-4 and TRBJ2-3, the CDR3 gives the full variable domain: ETGVTQSPTHLIKTRGQQVTLRCSSQSGHNTVSWYQQALGQGPQFIFQYYREEENGRGNFPPRFSGLQFPNYSSELNVNALELDDSALYLCASRRTSGSSDTQYFGPGTRLTVL.

The rearrangement uses TRBV19 and TRBJ1-2; 8 nucleotides agree with TRBD1. CDR3 length: 16 amino acids. From germline, CDR1 is LNHDA and CDR2 SQIVND (reference sequence). With 9 bases clipped from V and 4 bases from J, the junction kept 16 bases outside the gene matches. CDR3 nucleotide sequence: TGTGCCAGCCAGAACTTAGGAGGACAGGGTTCCTATGGCTACACCTTC. It is translated as CASQNLGGQGSYGYTF.

The chain uses TRBV28 and TRBJ2-7; TRBD1 is a possible D gene (5 bases). Germline CDR1 reads MDHEN; CDR2 reads SYDVKM. The CDR3 spans 15 residues. Trimming removed 5 bases from V and 3 bases from J, with 17 bases in between. The CDR3 coding sequence is TGTGCCAGCAGTACCCCCATAGACAGTCTCTACGAGCAGTACTTC. This translates into CASSTPIDSLYEQYF.

The chain has TRBV19 and TRBJ1-2, with 8 bases aligning to TRBD1. V gave up 6 bases and J gave up 6 bases; unmatched junction bases: 3. The V gene's germline CDR1 is LNHDA and CDR2 SQIVND (reference sequence). The CDR3 extends over 12 amino acids. CDR3 in DNA: TGTGCCAGTAGGACAGGGGTAGATGGCTACACCTTC. This codes for CASRTGVDGYTF.

The chain has TRBV27 and TRBJ2-1; TRBD2 matches at 11 bases. V shed 2 bases, J shed 8 bases, and the junction held 8 bases outside the gene matches. Germline V CDR1 and CDR2: MNHEY, SMNVEV (reference sequence). The CDR3 runs to 16 residues. The CDR3 sequence: CASSLGLAGGLYEQFF. The CDR3 DNA reads as TGTGCCAGCAGTTTAGGGCTAGCGGGAGGACTTTATGAGCAGTTCTTC.

The chain recombines TRBV28 with TRBJ2-3, with a possible D match to TRBD1 (5 bases). This CDR3 spans 13 amino acids. Germline assignment: CDR1 MDHEN and CDR2 SYDVKM. V lost 5 bases and J 4 bases, leaving 10 bases between the germline ends. The CDR3 region has the DNA TGTGCCAGCAGTCCGCAGGGTGCAGATACGCAGTATTTT. This sequence encodes CASSPQGADTQYF.

Comments on this clone: This same CDR3 is encoded by further DNA sequences in the sample. The chain links TRBV5-6 to TRBJ2-7; D ambiguous. Germline CDR1 reads SGHDT; CDR2 reads YYEEEE. The CDR3 has 13 residues. The V end was cut by 0 bases, the J end by 3 bases, with 7 bases between. The chain's CDR3 is CASSLGSGYEQYF. The CDR3 nucleotides read TGTGCCAGCAGCTTGGGATCGGGCTACGAGCAGTACTTC.

The chain uses TRBV19 and TRBJ1-5; perhaps TRBD1 as D (5 bases). The length of the CDR3 is 16 residues. V was shortened by 3 bases and J by 2 bases, with 14 bases between the two germline ends. Germline CDR1 and CDR2: LNHDA and SQIVND (reference sequence). The CDR3 DNA reads as TGTGCCAGTAGTATCATAGTTGGAGGGGGCAATCAGCCCCAGCATTTT. It yields the protein CASSIIVGGGNQPQHF.

This chain uses TRBV28 with TRBJ1-5; no clear D. Germline CDR1 MDHEN, CDR2 SYDVKM. The V and J ends lost 8 bases and 1 base respectively, with 12 bases between them. CDR3 length: 14 amino acids. CDR3 DNA sequence: TGTGCCAGCTATGGGTTCGAAAGCAATCAGCCCCAGCATTTT. It is translated as CASYGFESNQPQHF.

The chain has TRBV4-1 and TRBJ2-1; D tentatively fits TRBD1 or TRBD2 (5 bases each). This CDR3 is built from 17 residues. CDR1 is MGHRA and CDR2 is YSYEKL in the germline V gene. V was clipped by 4 bases and J by 0 bases, with 16 bases between them. The CDR3: CASSPQEGLSSYNEQFF. Here the CDR3 DNA reads TGCGCCAGCAGCCCACAAGAGGGGTTGAGCTCCTACAATGAGCAGTTCTTC.

About this clone: The same CDR3 can be traced to other DNA sequences in this sample. The CDR3 DNA sequence: TGTGCCAGCAGCCCAACTGGAGAGACCCAGTACTTC. Encoded protein: CASSPTGETQYF. V usage is TRBV7-8 and J usage is TRBJ2-5, with D unclear. The CDR3 loop spans 12 amino acids. Germline V gene lookup returns CDR1 SGHVS and CDR2 FQNEAQ. V lost 5 bases and J 4 bases, leaving 8 bases between the germline ends.